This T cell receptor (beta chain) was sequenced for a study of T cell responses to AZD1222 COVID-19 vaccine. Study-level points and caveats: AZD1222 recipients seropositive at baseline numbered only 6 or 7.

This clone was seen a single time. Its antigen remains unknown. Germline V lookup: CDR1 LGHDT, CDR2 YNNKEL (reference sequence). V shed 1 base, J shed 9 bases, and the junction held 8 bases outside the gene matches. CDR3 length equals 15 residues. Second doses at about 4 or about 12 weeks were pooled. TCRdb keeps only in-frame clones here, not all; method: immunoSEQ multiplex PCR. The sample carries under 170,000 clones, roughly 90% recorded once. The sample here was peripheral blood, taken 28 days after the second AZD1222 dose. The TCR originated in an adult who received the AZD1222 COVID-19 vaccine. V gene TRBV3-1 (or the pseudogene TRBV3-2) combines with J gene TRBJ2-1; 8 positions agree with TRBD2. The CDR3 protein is CASSQGRESGGEQFF. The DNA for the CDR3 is TGTGCCAGCAGCCAAGGGCGGGAAAGCGGGGGTGAGCAGTTCTTC.